This T cell receptor beta chain was found in a study of beta chain features in type 1 diabetes. Study-wide findings and caveats: Shortening of TCRB CDR3s, moderate but significant, appeared in all four CD4+ subsets of Type 1 diabetes patients. More deletions and fewer insertions at VDJ junctions were seen in type 1 diabetes patients.

Expressed TCRB transcripts were sequenced after all isolated RNA was converted to cDNA. Sequenced naive, central memory and regulatory T cell samples produced an average of about 3.7 million reads. Data came from immunoSEQ multiplex PCR; TCRdb stores just in-frame clones and leaves some out. The sample lists about 660,000 clones, more than 13% seen once, with 0.04% in the top ten. The germline V gene encodes CDR1 SGHVS and CDR2 FNYEAQ. V was cut by 5 bases and J by 6 bases, with 8 bases left in between. CDR3 length equals 11 residues. Comment on this clone: The antigen is undetermined.

This TCR derives from a man aged 18 to 35 with type 1 diabetes. V usage is TRBV7-6 and J usage is TRBJ2-7; D gene unclear. Input material: naive CD4+ T cells from blood. In DNA, the CDR3 is TGTGCCAGCAGCCCCGGCCTCGAGCAGTACTTC. Its translation is CASSPGLEQYF.